This T cell receptor beta chain appears in the sequencing data of a study of CD8+CD57+ T cells in acquired aplastic anemia. Study-level points and caveats: It was found that fewer than 35 CD8+ CDR3 sequences were shared between patients and controls. Any difference that existed in CD8+ Simpson's diversity between patients and controls was not significant.

To note about this clonotype: Its specificity is not known.

V lost 1 base, J lost 7 bases, and 11 bases lay in between. CDR1 and CDR2 (germline): LNHNV, YYDKDF (reference sequence). This CDR3 region has 14 residues. According to the study, genomic DNA was the template for TCR beta VDJ and CDR3 profiling. Each CDR3 protein gets one entry after TCRdb re-called the reads with MiXCR. Of approximately 180,000 distinct CDR3 sequences in the sample, roughly 65% were seen once. Patients selected for sequencing had displayed CD8+CD57+ cell expansion by flow cytometry. This TCR derives from a human donor with aplastic anemia. Sequencing was carried out using sorted CD4+, CD8+, or CD8+CD57+ T cells (not recorded which) from PBMCs. This chain uses TRBV15 with TRBJ1-5; no definite D call. This CDR3 is CATSRGWSEQPQHF. Here the CDR3 DNA reads TGTGCCACCAGCAGAGGTTGGTCGGAACAGCCCCAGCATTTT.